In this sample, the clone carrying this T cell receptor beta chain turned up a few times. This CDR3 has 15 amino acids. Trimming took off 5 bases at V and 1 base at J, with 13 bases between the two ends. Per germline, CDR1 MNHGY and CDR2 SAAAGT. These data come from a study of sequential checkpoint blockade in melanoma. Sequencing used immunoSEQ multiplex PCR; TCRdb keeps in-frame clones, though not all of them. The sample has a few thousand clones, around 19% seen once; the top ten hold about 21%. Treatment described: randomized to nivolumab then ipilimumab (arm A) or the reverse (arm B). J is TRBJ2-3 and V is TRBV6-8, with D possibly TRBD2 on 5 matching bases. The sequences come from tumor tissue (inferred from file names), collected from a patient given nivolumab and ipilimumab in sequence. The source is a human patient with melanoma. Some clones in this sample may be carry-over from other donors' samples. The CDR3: CASSDGDGGTDTQYF. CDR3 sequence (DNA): TGTGCCAGCAGTGATGGAGACGGGGGCACAGATACGCAGTATTTT.